A single sample gave rise to the 12 T cell receptor beta chains below, sequenced in a study of CD4+ T cells in melanoma. Sequencing was performed with immunoSEQ multiplex PCR; in TCRdb, only in-frame clones are kept and a portion is missing. The sample has 15,000 to 20,000 clones; over 70% are singletons. The sequenced sample consisted of cells from a culture (not recorded whether cultured in vitro). All receptors come from a human donor with melanoma.

The chain couples TRBV7-8 to TRBJ1-4; D is ambiguous. Trimming removed 3 bases at V and 0 bases at J, with 11 bases between. CDR1 is SGHVS, CDR2 FQNEAQ, per germline. The CDR3 sequence is 16 residues long. This CDR3 reads CASSFVPGTTNEKLFF. DNA for the CDR3: TGTGCCAGCAGCTTCGTCCCGGGAACAACTAATGAAAAACTGTTTTTT.

The chain combines TRBV5-6 with TRBJ1-5; D perhaps matches TRBD1 (5 bases). Trimming took off 6 bases at V and 7 bases at J, with 17 bases between the two ends. This CDR3 is built from 14 residues. Germline CDR1 SGHDT, CDR2 YYEEEE. CDR3 nucleotides: TGTGCCAGCACCGAACGGGGGATTGACCAGCCCCAGCATTTT. This codes for CASTERGIDQPQHF.

The chain carries TRBV7-2 and TRBJ1-1; 7 nucleotides align to TRBD1. This CDR3 has 14 residues. Trimming cost V 4 bases and J 5 bases; bases outside gene matches: 7. CDR1 is SGHTA, CDR2 FQGNSA, per germline. CDR3 loop: CASSSSNRGTEAFF. In nucleotides, the CDR3 is TGTGCCAGCAGCTCCAGCAACAGGGGAACTGAAGCTTTCTTT.

This clone has only a few counts. The CDR3 DNA is TGTGCCAGCCAGACGGGGAACACTGAAGCTTTCTTT. Amino acids: CASQTGNTEAFF. The V and J genes are TRBV19 and TRBJ1-1, with D uncertain. The CDR3 spans 12 residues. The V end lost 9 bases, the J end lost 1 base, and 9 bases lay between the germline ends. Germline CDR1 is LNHDA and CDR2 is SQIVND (reference sequence).

The genes are TRBV6-5 and TRBJ1-4; 7 nucleotides line up with TRBD1. The junction had 2 bases not matched to a gene; V was cut back by 0 bases and J by 7 bases. CDR3 length: 14 residues. Germline values: CDR1 MNHEY, CDR2 SVGAGI. The CDR3 here is CASSYSTGSEKLFF. The CDR3 DNA reads as TGTGCCAGCAGTTACTCGACAGGGAGTGAAAAACTGTTTTTT.

This chain connects TRBV30 to TRBJ1-6; TRBD1 might be the D (5 bases). This CDR3 spans 16 amino acids. CDR1 and CDR2 (germline): GTSNPN, SVGIG (reference sequence). V dropped 1 base and J dropped 0 bases, with 10 bases sitting between them. The CDR3 region is CAWSAGSYSYNSPLHF. In DNA form, the CDR3 reads TGTGCCTGGAGTGCAGGGTCCTACTCCTATAATTCACCCCTCCACTTT.

V usage is TRBV2 and J usage is TRBJ1-2; 9 bases map to TRBD1. Germline values: CDR1 SNHLY, CDR2 FYNNEI. Trimming at V came to 3 bases and at J to 4 bases, leaving 6 bases not matched to a gene. The CDR3 spans 15 residues. CDR3: CASSEEQGAPYGYTF. The CDR3 DNA reads as TGTGCCAGCAGTGAGGAACAGGGGGCTCCCTATGGCTACACCTTC.

The rearrangement joins TRBV9 to TRBJ1-1, with 7 bases fitting TRBD1. The trim removed 2 bases at V and 8 bases at J, leaving 9 bases unmatched. Germline values: CDR1 SGDLS, CDR2 YYNGEE. The CDR3 is 14 residues long. The CDR3 loop is CASSVVRAGGEAFF. The CDR3 DNA sequence: TGTGCCAGCAGCGTTGTCCGGGCAGGGGGAGAAGCTTTCTTT.

This chain joins TRBV2 and TRBJ1-1; no clear D gene. The germline CDR1 and CDR2 sequences are SNHLY and FYNNEI. Trimming removed 4 bases from V and 6 bases from J, with 9 bases in between. This CDR3 region has 12 residues. CDR3 protein: CASSAQPPEAFF. Here the CDR3 DNA reads TGTGCCAGCAGTGCACAGCCCCCTGAAGCTTTCTTT.

DNA of the CDR3: TGTGCCAGCAGGGACCGGGGTTATACGCAGTATTTT. It codes for CASRDRGYTQYF. This chain connects TRBV2 to TRBJ2-3, with TRBD2 as a possible D gene (5 bases). Germline V lookup: CDR1 SNHLY, CDR2 FYNNEI. The CDR3 runs 12 residues. Trimming stripped 6 bases from V and 7 bases from J, with 11 bases between.

The chain couples TRBV7-3 to TRBJ1-5; D is perhaps TRBD1 (5 bases). Per germline, CDR1 SGHTA and CDR2 FQGTGA. The CDR3 has 13 amino acids. V shed 5 bases and J shed 4 bases, with 9 bases lying between them. CDR3 sequence reads: CASSPGANQPQHF. As DNA, the CDR3 is TGTGCCAGCAGCCCCGGGGCGAATCAGCCCCAGCATTTT.

The chain uses TRBV6-6 and TRBJ1-2; no definite D call. CDR1 and CDR2 (germline): MNHNY, SVGAGI (reference sequence). The V gene lost 6 bases and the J gene lost 0 bases, with 17 bases spanning the gap. The CDR3 is 16 residues long. CDR3 sequence (DNA): TGTGCCAGCAGCCTACTTCCGGCGGCTACTAACTATGGCTACACCTTC. Translated: CASSLLPAATNYGYTF.